This T cell receptor (beta chain) was profiled in a study of identical twins. In TCRdb, the 5' RACE reads were re-called with MiXCR into one record per CDR3 protein. Found here are 600,000 to 700,000 distinct CDR3 sequences, around 20% of them singletons; the top ten hold 4% to 4.5%. This clonotype was observed a handful of times. Germline V CDR1 and CDR2: ENHRY, SYGVKD. V lost 2 bases, J lost 0 bases, and 8 bases lay in between. The CDR3 has 16 residues. These sequences were also reported in another study, on T cells expressing NK-cell markers.

V and J are TRBV10-3 and TRBJ2-6; D remains unclear. The receptor was derived from a woman aged 18-29 years in good health. The sample consisted of PBMCs. CDR3 in amino acids: CAISEGYSSGANVLTF. In DNA, the CDR3 is TGTGCCATCAGTGAGGGGTACTCCTCTGGGGCCAACGTCCTGACTTTC.